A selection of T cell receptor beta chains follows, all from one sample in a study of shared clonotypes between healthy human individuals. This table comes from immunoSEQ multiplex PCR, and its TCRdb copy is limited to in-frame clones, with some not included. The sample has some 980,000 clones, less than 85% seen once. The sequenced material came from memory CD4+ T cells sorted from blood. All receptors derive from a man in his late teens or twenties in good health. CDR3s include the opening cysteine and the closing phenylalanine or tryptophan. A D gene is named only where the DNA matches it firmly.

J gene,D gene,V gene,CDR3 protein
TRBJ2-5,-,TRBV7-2,CASSLASRPGETQYF
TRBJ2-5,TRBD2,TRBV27,CASSPSRGTGRETQYF
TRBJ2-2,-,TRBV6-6,CASSYSFRAVTGELFF
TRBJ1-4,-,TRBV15,CATSMRLATNEKLFF
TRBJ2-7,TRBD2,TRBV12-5,CASGLSLAGGPYEQYF
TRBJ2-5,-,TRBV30,CAWNSGQETQYF
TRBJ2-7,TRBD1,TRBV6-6,CASSYGDRGYEQYF
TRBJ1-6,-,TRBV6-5,CASSYSGAVRISPLHF
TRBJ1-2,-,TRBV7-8,CASSAAGGANYGYTF
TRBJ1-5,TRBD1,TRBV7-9,CASSYWTGISPPNQPQHF
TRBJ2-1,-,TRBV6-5,CASRGHLSNEQFF
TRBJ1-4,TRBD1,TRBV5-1,CASSPSQGANEKLFF
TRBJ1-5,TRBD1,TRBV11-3,CASSCTGGWNQPQHF
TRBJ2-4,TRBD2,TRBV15,CATSRDLSGDAKNIQYF
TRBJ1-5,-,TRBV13,CASSLRQGINQPQHF
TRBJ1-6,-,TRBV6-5,CASSYSGGKSPLHF
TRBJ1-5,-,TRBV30,CAWSVSSNQPQHF
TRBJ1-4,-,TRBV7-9,CASNNLRASGTLFF
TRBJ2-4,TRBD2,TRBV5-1,CASSLTGEGNIQYF
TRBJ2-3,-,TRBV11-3,CASSFGDTQYF
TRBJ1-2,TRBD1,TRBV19,CASRSTGTGVGYTF
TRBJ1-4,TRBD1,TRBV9,CASSPGQNSEKLFF
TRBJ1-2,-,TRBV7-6,CASSLQNNYGYTF